The 23 T cell receptor beta chains below were found in one sample sequenced in a study of blood T cell repertoires in COVID-19. Clones were sequenced by immunoSEQ multiplex PCR, and TCRdb holds only the in-frame ones, with some missing. The sample includes approximately 81,000 clones, around nine tenths of them seen just once. The sequenced material came from peripheral blood. The receptors derive from a man in his 70s with active or convalescent COVID-19.

The V gene is TRBV5-6, the J gene TRBJ2-1, with a tentative D call TRBD2 (5 bases). The CDR3 has 15 amino acids. V lost 4 bases to trimming and J lost 6 bases, with 17 bases between them. In germline, CDR1 is SGHDT, CDR2 YYEEEE. For the CDR3, the DNA is TGTGCCAGCAGCCCCCTCGCACCGGGGAGCAATGAGCAGTTCTTC. Translation gives CASSPLAPGSNEQFF.

The chain uses TRBV4-3 and TRBJ1-2; D is unclear. Trimming shortened V by 4 bases and J by 7 bases, and 16 bases separated the two germline ends. CDR3 size: 14 residues. In germline, CDR1 is LGHNA, CDR2 YSLEER. The chain's CDR3 is CASSPRKLGGGYTF. The CDR3 nucleotides read TGCGCCAGCAGCCCCCGTAAGCTCGGCGGTGGCTACACCTTC.

This clone was counted a single time. For the CDR3, the DNA is TGTGCCAGCAGCTTGGGACAGGGGTGGAATGAGCAGTTCTTC. Translated: CASSLGQGWNEQFF. This sequence joins TRBV5-6 and TRBJ2-1, with 8 bases lining up with TRBD1. The CDR3 is 14 amino acids. Germline V gene lookup returns CDR1 SGHDT and CDR2 YYEEEE. Trimming cost V 0 bases and J 7 bases; bases outside gene matches: 3. Using reference TRBV5-6 and TRBJ2-1 for the parts outside the CDR3, the full variable domain is DAGVTQSPTHLIKTRGQQVTLRCSPKSGHDTVSWYQQALGQGPQFIFQYYEEEERQRGNFPDRFSGHQFPNYSSELNVNALLLGDSALYLCASSLGQGWNEQFFGPGTRLTVL.

The V call is TRBV7-2, the J call TRBJ2-7, with 9 nucleotides matching TRBD2. This CDR3 is 15 amino acids long. The trim removed 2 bases at V and 6 bases at J, leaving 8 bases unmatched. The germline V gene encodes CDR1 SGHTA and CDR2 FQGNSA. In nucleotides, the CDR3 is TGTGCCAGCAGCTTATGGGCGGGGGGGCGACTCGAGCAGTACTTC. This gives the protein CASSLWAGGRLEQYF. The whole variable domain, filled in from reference TRBV7-2 and TRBJ2-7, reads GAGVSQSPSNKVTEKGKDVELRCDPISGHTALYWYRQSLGQGLEFLIYFQGNSAPDKSGLPSDRFSAERTGGSVSTLTIQRTQQEDSAVYLCASSLWAGGRLEQYFGPGTRLTVT.

This chain's CDR3 is CASSIVEGTTYEQYF. The DNA for the CDR3 is TGTGCCAGTAGTATAGTTGAGGGGACAACCTACGAGCAGTACTTC. The gene calls are TRBV19 and TRBJ2-7, with D maybe TRBD1 (6 bases). Germline loops: CDR1 LNHDA, CDR2 SQIVND (reference sequence). The CDR3 runs 15 residues. Trimming stripped 1 base from V and 2 bases from J, with 12 bases between.

The gene calls are TRBV6-5 and TRBJ1-2; maybe TRBD1 (5 bases). The CDR3 extends over 15 amino acids. CDR1 is MNHEY, CDR2 SVGAGI, per germline. The V end lost 0 bases, the J end lost 7 bases, and 15 bases lay between the germline ends. The CDR3, as DNA: TGTGCCAGCAGTTACTCGATGTCGTTGGGGGGTGGCTACACCTTC. This translates into CASSYSMSLGGGYTF.

The chain links TRBV9 to TRBJ2-3, with 8 bases identical to TRBD1. J was trimmed by 1 base and V by 4 bases; bases with no gene match: 5. The germline V gene has CDR1 SGDLS and CDR2 YYNGEE. The CDR3 runs 15 residues. The CDR3 sequence: CASSIEDRGTDTQYF. CDR3 DNA sequence: TGTGCCAGCAGCATTGAGGACAGGGGCACAGATACGCAGTATTTT.

The chain combines TRBV10-1 with TRBJ1-4, with D possibly matching TRBD1 (5 bases). The CDR3 is 13 residues long. The germline CDR1 and CDR2 sequences are WNHNN and SYGVQD (reference sequence). V shed 6 bases and J shed 6 bases, with 11 bases lying between them. CDR3 DNA: TGCGCCAGCAGCGCAGGACAAGATGAAAAACTGTTTTTT. It yields the protein CASSAGQDEKLFF.

The J gene is TRBJ1-2, the V gene TRBV19, with 8 bases aligning to TRBD1. The CDR3 sequence is 14 residues long. Unmatched junction bases numbered 7, after V lost 6 bases and J lost 4 bases. The germline gives CDR1 LNHDA, CDR2 SQIVND (reference sequence). In nucleotides, the CDR3 is TGTGCCAGTAGGGCAGGGGGCACCAGCTATGGCTACACCTTC. Amino acids: CASRAGGTSYGYTF.

The chain links TRBV19 to TRBJ1-2; the match to TRBD1 covers 7 bases. This CDR3 region has 14 residues. From germline, CDR1 is LNHDA and CDR2 SQIVND (reference sequence). V lost 8 bases to trimming and J lost 4 bases; unmatched junction nucleotides: 10. The CDR3 region is CASGAGTASYGYTF. The CDR3, as DNA: TGTGCCAGTGGAGCAGGGACAGCATCCTATGGCTACACCTTC.

This clone was observed once. This chain connects TRBV28 to TRBJ2-5; 9 bases line up with TRBD2. The CDR3 covers 15 residues. V shed 6 bases, J shed 5 bases, and the junction held 10 bases outside the gene matches. Germline CDR1 and CDR2: MDHEN and SYDVKM. The CDR3 region has the DNA TGTGCCAGCAGCATAGCGGGGGCCGCGGGGGAGACCCAGTACTTC. Amino acids: CASSIAGAAGETQYF.

This chain's CDR3 is CASSEVRDTQPQHF. The CDR3 DNA sequence: TGTGCCAGCAGTGAAGTGAGGGATACCCAGCCCCAGCATTTT. The rearrangement links TRBV2 to TRBJ1-5; D is unclear. This CDR3 is 14 amino acids long. Germline V CDR1 and CDR2: SNHLY, FYNNEI. V lost 1 base, J lost 7 bases, and 11 bases lay in between.

This rearrangement joins TRBV3-1 (or the pseudogene TRBV3-2) to TRBJ1-6; D not certain. This CDR3 comprises 17 residues. CDR1 and CDR2 (germline): LGHDT, YNNKEL (reference sequence). Trimming stripped 4 bases from V and 6 bases from J, with 19 bases between. CDR3 coding DNA: TGTGCCAGCAGCCTGTCTACCGGGGAAAAGGGTAATTCACCCCTCCACTTT. It translates to CASSLSTGEKGNSPLHF.

The CDR3: CASSYGLARGTDTQYF. DNA of the CDR3: TGCGCCAGCAGCTACGGACTAGCGAGGGGCACAGATACGCAGTATTTT. The rearrangement uses TRBV5-1 and TRBJ2-3, with TRBD2 matching over 9 bases. Germline-derived CDR1 and CDR2 are SGHRS and YFSETQ. The V segment lost 3 bases and the J segment 1 base; nucleotides outside the gene matches: 6. CDR3 length: 16 residues.

The rearrangement uses TRBV23-1 and TRBJ1-1, with 8 positions matching TRBD1. TRBV23-1 belongs to the ORF category, with a function that is uncertain. CDR3 length: 18 amino acids. V shed 0 bases and J 1 base; nucleotides not matched to a gene: 10. This chain's CDR3 is CASSQSNKTGAKNTEAFF. In nucleotides, the CDR3 is TGCGCCAGCAGTCAATCGAATAAGACAGGGGCGAAGAACACTGAAGCTTTCTTT.

V and J are TRBV28 and TRBJ1-2; the D gene is possibly TRBD1 (5 bases). The CDR3 covers 13 residues. Between the trimmed V and J ends, which lost 5 bases and 6 bases, there was a span of 13 bases. CDR1 MDHEN and CDR2 SYDVKM come from the germline V gene. This CDR3 reads CASSPRLRDGYTF. In DNA form, the CDR3 reads TGTGCCAGCAGTCCAAGACTCAGGGATGGCTACACCTTC.

This chain links TRBV27 with TRBJ1-2; TRBD1 matches at 10 bases. Per the germline V gene, CDR1 is MNHEY and CDR2 is SMNVEV (reference sequence). V trimming: 8 bases; J trimming: 7 bases; junction bases outside the gene matches: 7. The CDR3 sequence is 13 residues long. The chain's CDR3 is CASGLTGGLGYTF. The CDR3 DNA sequence: TGTGCCAGCGGCTTGACAGGGGGCCTTGGCTACACCTTC.

DNA for the CDR3: TGTGCCAGCAGCGGCCGGGACTGCCCTGAGGGTATCCATGAGCAGTTCTTC. It encodes CASSGRDCPEGIHEQFF. The V and J genes are TRBV21-1 and TRBJ2-1; the DNA was not compared with TRBD2, the D call given in the table. TRBV21-1 constitutes a pseudogene. There are 17 residues in the CDR3.

CDR3 in amino acids: CASMKLALSTDTQYF. The DNA for the CDR3 is TGTGCCAGCATGAAACTAGCCCTAAGCACAGATACGCAGTATTTT. The chain uses TRBV6-6 and TRBJ2-3, with D perhaps TRBD2 (6 bases). Trimming removed 7 bases at V and 0 bases at J, with 14 bases between. This CDR3 has 15 amino acids. CDR1 and CDR2 from the germline V gene are MNHNY and SVGAGI (reference sequence).

V usage is TRBV18 and J usage is TRBJ1-1, with 9 bases aligning to TRBD1. V lost 6 bases, J lost 4 bases, and 6 bases stayed unmatched. Looked up from germline, CDR1 is KGHSH and CDR2 is LQKENI. This CDR3 is 14 amino acids long. The CDR3: CASSPDRGSTEAFF. The CDR3 DNA follows: TGTGCCAGCTCCCCAGACAGGGGGTCCACTGAAGCTTTCTTT.

The rearrangement links TRBV3-1 (or the pseudogene TRBV3-2) to TRBJ1-2; 9 positions agree with TRBD1. The trim removed 8 bases at V and 7 bases at J, leaving 11 bases unmatched. This CDR3 region has 14 residues. The V gene's germline CDR1 is LGHDT and CDR2 YNNKEL (reference sequence). The DNA of the CDR3 is TGTGCCAGCGGCACGGGACAGGGCGACATTGGCTACACCTTC. Residues: CASGTGQGDIGYTF.

V is TRBV19 and J is TRBJ2-2; 7 positions match TRBD2. The CDR3 contains 15 residues. The germline gives CDR1 LNHDA, CDR2 SQIVND (reference sequence). Trimming took 6 bases from V and 6 from J; bases not matched to a gene: 10. The CDR3 nucleotides read TGTGCCAGTAGCTACCGACTGGCGGGGGCCGGGGAGCTGTTTTTT. It is translated as CASSYRLAGAGELFF.

The gene calls are TRBV5-1 and TRBJ1-4, with D perhaps TRBD1 (5 bases). Germline values: CDR1 SGHRS, CDR2 YFSETQ. This CDR3 spans 15 amino acids. Trimming shortened V by 0 bases and J by 7 bases, and 13 bases separated the two germline ends. CDR3 sequence (DNA): TGCGCCAGCAGCTTGGCCGGCCAGGGTGTTGAAAAACTGTTTTTT. Encoded protein: CASSLAGQGVEKLFF.